Only a few counts were recorded for the clone carrying this T cell receptor (beta chain). Donors uniformly comprised healthy Caucasians. This sample is drawn from a study of identical twins. V lost 8 bases, J lost 6 bases, and 11 bases lay in between. This CDR3 has 12 residues. Germline-derived CDR1 and CDR2 are MNHNS and SASEGT. TCRdb processed the 5' RACE reads anew with MiXCR; each CDR3 protein has one entry. The sample gives approximately 500,000 distinct CDR3 sequences, roughly 26% of which show up once; about 2.7% is in the top ten. These data were also filed under a second study, of T cells expressing NK-cell markers.

The sample taken for sequencing was CD4+ T cells sorted from blood. This TCR came from a woman aged 18-29 years in good health. The chain joins TRBV6-1 to TRBJ2-1, with a weak D call TRBD1 (5 bases). For the CDR3, the DNA is TGTGCCAGCGAAAGGGGTGGCAATGAGCAGTTCTTC. Amino acid sequence: CASERGGNEQFF.